This TCR beta chain appears in the sequencing data of a study of CD8+ T cells in alopecia areata. Findings of the study overall: Scalp samples also contribute reads from the resident alphabeta T cells found in normal skin.

The CDR3 runs to 13 residues. Deletions cut 7 bases from V and 5 bases from J, with 15 bases between. Germline V gives CDR1 WSHSY, CDR2 SAAADI. Specified treatment: oral pan-JAK inhibitor, 5-10 mg twice daily. It was from alopecia areata patients that lesional scalp punch biopsies and peripheral blood were collected. RNA, once extracted, was reverse transcribed into cDNA for use as the sequencing template. Profiled with immunoSEQ multiplex PCR; TCRdb holds only in-frame clones, not every one. The sample has more than 150,000 clones, about 47% seen once. Comment on this clone: No antigen is known for it.

This TCR came from a human donor with alopecia areata. The chain has TRBV10-2 and TRBJ2-7; the D gene could be TRBD1 or TRBD2 (5 bases each). Here the sequenced sample was CD8+ T cells sorted from blood, taken around week 52, from a patient treated with tofacitinib. This CDR3 reads CASKGRVRDEQYF. The CDR3 nucleotides are TGCGCCAGCAAGGGGCGGGTGAGGGACGAGCAGTACTTC.